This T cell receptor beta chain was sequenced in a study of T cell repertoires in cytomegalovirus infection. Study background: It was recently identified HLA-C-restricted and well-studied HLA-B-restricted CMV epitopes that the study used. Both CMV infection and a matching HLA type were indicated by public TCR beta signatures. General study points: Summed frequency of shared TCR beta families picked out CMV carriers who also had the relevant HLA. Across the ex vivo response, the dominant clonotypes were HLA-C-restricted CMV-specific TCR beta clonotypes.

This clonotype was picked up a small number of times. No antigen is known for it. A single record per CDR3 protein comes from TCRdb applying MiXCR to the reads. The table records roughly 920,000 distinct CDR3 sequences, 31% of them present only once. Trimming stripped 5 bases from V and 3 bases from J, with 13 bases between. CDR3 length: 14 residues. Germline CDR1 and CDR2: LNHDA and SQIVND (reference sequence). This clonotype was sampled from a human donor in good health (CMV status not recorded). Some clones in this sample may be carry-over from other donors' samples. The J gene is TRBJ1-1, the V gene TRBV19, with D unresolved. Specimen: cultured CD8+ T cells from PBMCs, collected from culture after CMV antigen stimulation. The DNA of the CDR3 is TGTGCCAGTAGTCAGAGGGTCGTGTACACTGAAGCTTTCTTT. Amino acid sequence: CASSQRVVYTEAFF.